This T cell receptor beta chain stems from a study of glioma-infiltrating T cells. General study points: CDR3 overlap between tissue and blood was very small.

Germline assignment: CDR1 SGHTA and CDR2 FQGNSA. This CDR3 is 17 amino acids long. Losses at the gene ends were 5 bases for V and 6 bases for J; bases not matched to a gene: 15. The table lists this clonotype with many counts. Antigen unknown. Amplification of TCR alpha and beta CDR3 regions from RNA used iRepertoire nested multiplex PCR. One-step reverse transcription and amplification started from around 100-400 ng of tissue mRNA or PBMC total RNA. A single record per CDR3 protein comes from TCRdb applying MiXCR to the multiplex PCR reads. The table lists about 99,000 distinct CDR3 sequences, 25% to 35% of them singletons.

Sequencing was performed on glioma tissue, nonneoplastic brain tissue, or PBMCs (not recorded which). The gene calls are TRBV7-2 and TRBJ1-2, with TRBD1 matching 10 bases. The TCR comes from a human donor with low-grade glioma or glioblastoma, undergoing nonglioma brain surgery, or in good health (not recorded which). CDR3 nucleotides: TGTGCCAGCAGCGAGGTGTGGGGACAGGGGAGGGGTCATGGCTACACCTTC. Translated, it gives CASSEVWGQGRGHGYTF.